This TCR beta chain stems from a study of T cell repertoires in cytomegalovirus infection. Study-wide context: CMV epitopes, recently identified HLA-C-restricted and well-studied HLA-B-restricted, were used. Both CMV infection and a matching HLA type were indicated by public TCR beta signatures. General observations from the study: Predominance within the ex vivo response was attributable to HLA-C-restricted CMV-specific TCR beta clonotypes.

TCRdb re-called the reads with MiXCR, one entry per CDR3 protein. The sample includes over 250,000 distinct CDR3 sequences, approximately 22% of them seen just once. This clonotype was recorded many times. Its antigen is currently unknown. The CDR3 loop spans 15 amino acids. The J segment lost 3 bases and the V segment lost 5 bases, leaving 7 bases of the junction unmatched. The gene calls are TRBV12-3 or TRBV12-4 and TRBJ1-1; 9 bases align to TRBD1. The sequencing used cultured PBMCs, collected from culture after CMV antigen stimulation. This TCR derives from a human donor in good health (CMV status not recorded). Some clones in this sample may be carry-over from other donors' samples. The CDR3 region has the DNA TGTGCCAGCAGTCCAGGGACAGGGAGGCACACTGAAGCTTTCTTT. This sequence encodes CASSPGTGRHTEAFF.